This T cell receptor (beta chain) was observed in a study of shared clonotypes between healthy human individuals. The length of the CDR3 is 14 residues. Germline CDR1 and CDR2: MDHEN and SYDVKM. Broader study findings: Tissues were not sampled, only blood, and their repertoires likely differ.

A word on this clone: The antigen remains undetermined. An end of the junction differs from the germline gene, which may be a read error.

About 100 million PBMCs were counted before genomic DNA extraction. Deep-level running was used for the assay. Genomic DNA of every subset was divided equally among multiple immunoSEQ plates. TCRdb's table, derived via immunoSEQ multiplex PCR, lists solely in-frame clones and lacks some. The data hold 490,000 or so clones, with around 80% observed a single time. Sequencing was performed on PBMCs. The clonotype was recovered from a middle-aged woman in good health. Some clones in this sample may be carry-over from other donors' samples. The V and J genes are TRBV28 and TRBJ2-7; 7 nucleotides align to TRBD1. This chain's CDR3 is CASSPTGPSDEQYF. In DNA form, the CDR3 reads TGTGCCAGCAGTCCGACAGGGCCCTCCGACGAGCAGTACTTC.